Following are 21 T cell receptor beta chains from one sample sequenced in a study of cytotoxic CD8 clonotypes in ibrutinib-treated CLL. Here immunoSEQ multiplex PCR was the method, and the copy in TCRdb shows in-frame clones only, minus some. Here the sample spans hundreds of thousands of clones, roughly 73% being singletons. The material was PBMCs, obtained after 12 months of ibrutinib treatment. Source of these receptors: a human donor with chronic lymphocytic leukemia.

The chain combines TRBV2 with TRBJ2-7; D is possibly TRBD2 (6 bases). The CDR3 has 17 amino acids. V was shortened by 3 bases and J by 2 bases, with 20 bases between the two germline ends. CDR1 and CDR2 from the germline V gene are SNHLY and FYNNEI. CDR3 DNA sequence: TGTGCCAGCAGTGATCCTCTTCGGGGGATTTATCCCTACGAGCAGTACTTC. It encodes CASSDPLRGIYPYEQYF.

The chain carries TRBV5-1 and TRBJ2-1; D is ambiguous. V was clipped by 0 bases and J by 6 bases, with 16 bases between them. The CDR3 has 16 amino acids. Per the germline V gene, CDR1 is SGHRS and CDR2 is YFSETQ. CDR3 protein: CASSLGKIGYLNEQFF. The CDR3, as DNA: TGCGCCAGCAGCTTGGGTAAGATAGGATACCTCAATGAGCAGTTCTTC.

This clone was observed a few times. V and J are TRBV27 and TRBJ1-5; D is ambiguous. Trimming cost V 0 bases and J 1 base, with 7 bases left between them. Per the germline V gene, CDR1 is MNHEY and CDR2 is SMNVEV (reference sequence). The CDR3 runs 15 residues. The CDR3 is CASSLSGLSNQPQHF. CDR3 DNA: TGTGCCAGCAGTTTATCCGGGTTGAGCAATCAGCCCCAGCATTTT.

This clone was detected only once. V gene TRBV5-1 combines with J gene TRBJ2-1; a possible D gene is TRBD2 (5 bases). The CDR3 contains 15 residues. The V and J ends lost 4 bases and 10 bases respectively, with 21 bases between them. In germline, CDR1 is SGHRS, CDR2 YFSETQ. The CDR3 sequence: CASSGGFIGESEQFF. The CDR3 DNA sequence: TGCGCCAGCAGCGGAGGTTTTATCGGGGAGTCCGAGCAGTTCTTC.

The rearrangement uses TRBV2 and TRBJ2-5; no clear D gene. Trimming took 6 bases from V and 0 from J, leaving 5 bases between them. The length of the CDR3 is 12 residues. Germline CDR1 and CDR2: SNHLY and FYNNEI. The CDR3 protein is CASRRHQETQYF. In DNA, the CDR3 is TGTGCCAGCAGGCGGCACCAAGAGACCCAGTACTTC.

The rearrangement links TRBV30 to TRBJ2-2; D may be TRBD2 (6 bases). The CDR3 covers 14 residues. V was trimmed by 8 bases and J by 4 bases, leaving 17 bases between them. Germline V gene data show CDR1 as GTSNPN and CDR2 as SVGIG (reference sequence). For the CDR3, the DNA is TGTGCCCGGTCCTTAATGGGGGGCACCGGGGAGCTGTTTTTT. Amino acids: CARSLMGGTGELFF.

This chain joins TRBV7-9 and TRBJ2-3; 8 bases are shared with TRBD2. V was pared by 1 base and J by 8 bases, with 8 bases of the junction left unmatched. The germline V gene encodes CDR1 SEHNR and CDR2 FQNEAQ (reference sequence). The CDR3 contains 15 residues. CDR3 region: CASSLEVAAGGTQYF. CDR3 in DNA: TGTGCCAGCAGCTTAGAGGTTGCGGCGGGGGGTACGCAGTATTTT.

The J gene is TRBJ1-1, the V gene TRBV21-1; the listed D gene, TRBD1, was not tested against the DNA. TRBV21-1 is shown as a pseudogene. The CDR3 is 14 amino acids. The CDR3 region has the DNA TGTGCCAGCAGCAAAGACAGGGTAAACACTGAAGCTTTCTTT. It yields the protein CASSKDRVNTEAFF.

The V gene is TRBV4-1, the J gene TRBJ1-5, with D possibly TRBD1 on 6 matching bases. V was trimmed by 1 base and J by 3 bases, leaving 10 bases between them. This CDR3 contains 15 residues. CDR1 is MGHRA, CDR2 YSYEKL, per germline. CDR3 bases: TGCGCCAGCAGCCAAGGGGGACAACACAATCAGCCCCAGCATTTT. Its translation: CASSQGGQHNQPQHF.

The chain links TRBV5-1 to TRBJ2-3; D gene unclear. Deletions cut 0 bases from V and 0 bases from J, with 8 bases between. This CDR3 region has 15 residues. The germline V gene has CDR1 SGHRS and CDR2 YFSETQ. The CDR3 loop reads CASSLARPSTDTQYF. CDR3 nucleotide sequence: TGCGCCAGCAGCTTGGCCCGGCCTAGCACAGATACGCAGTATTTT.

The rearrangement uses TRBV2 and TRBJ2-1, with TRBD2 matching over 8 bases. The V gene's germline CDR1 is SNHLY and CDR2 FYNNEI. Unmatched junction bases numbered 21, after V lost 6 bases and J lost 14 bases. This CDR3 has 16 residues. The CDR3 DNA reads as TGTGCCAGCAGAGGAATAGCGGGACGAACGCCATGGGCAAAGTTCTTC. Amino acids: CASRGIAGRTPWAKFF.

This chain connects TRBV2 to TRBJ2-7, with a tentative D call TRBD2 (6 bases). Trimming cost V 2 bases and J 2 bases, with 10 bases left between them. Germline loops: CDR1 SNHLY, CDR2 FYNNEI. The CDR3 runs 14 residues. In nucleotides, the CDR3 is TGTGCCAGCAGTGAATACGGGGAGGCCTACGAGCAGTACTTC. This encodes CASSEYGEAYEQYF.

As concerns this clone: As the CDR3 is not closed by the conserved phenylalanine or tryptophan, this likely results from a read error. The DNA is omitted, as the CDR3 cannot be located on it reliably, and the CDR3 follows TCRdb's listing. The rearrangement links TRBV30 to TRBJ1-1; the table's D call, TRBD1, was not checked against the DNA. The CDR3 length equals 13 residues, ends included. Germline V gene lookup returns CDR1 GTSNPN and CDR2 SVGIG (reference sequence). CDR3 residues: CAWSTGQKVGFPI.

The rearrangement joins TRBV18 to TRBJ2-7; 7 nucleotides agree with TRBD1. The germline gives CDR1 KGHSH, CDR2 LQKENI. Germline trimming cut 6 bases from V and 2 bases from J; bases unmatched to any gene: 7. The CDR3 sequence is 14 residues long. The CDR3 is CASSPRGPTYEQYF. The CDR3 DNA follows: TGTGCCAGCTCCCCTAGGGGGCCGACCTACGAGCAGTACTTC.

This sequence joins TRBV6-5 and TRBJ2-1, with D unresolved. The CDR3 consists of 14 residues. Trimming pared 4 bases from V and 2 bases from J, leaving 9 bases between. From germline, CDR1 is MNHEY and CDR2 SVGAGI. CDR3 sequence (DNA): TGTGCCAGCAGTTTAAAGATAACCTACAATGAGCAGTTCTTC. It yields the protein CASSLKITYNEQFF.

The CDR3: CASSSSGQGDEKLFF. The CDR3 coding sequence is TGTGCCAGCAGTTCCTCAGGACAGGGGGATGAAAAACTGTTTTTT. This chain joins TRBV28 and TRBJ1-4; 10 bases map to TRBD1. V gave up 4 bases and J gave up 6 bases; unmatched junction bases: 5. Germline CDR1 is MDHEN and CDR2 is SYDVKM. CDR3 length: 15 residues.

The chain employs TRBV7-2 and TRBJ1-1; tentative D call: TRBD1 (6 bases). This CDR3 region has 14 residues. Germline loops: CDR1 SGHTA, CDR2 FQGNSA. Deletions cut 6 bases from V and 4 bases from J, with 15 bases between. Here the CDR3 reads CASSKRQEGTEAFF. CDR3 DNA: TGTGCCAGCAGTAAACGACAGGAGGGCACTGAAGCTTTCTTT.

This chain joins TRBV5-8 and TRBJ1-4; maybe TRBD1 (5 bases). V dropped 0 bases and J dropped 8 bases, with 14 bases sitting between them. Germline V gene data show CDR1 as SGHTS and CDR2 as YDEGEE. This CDR3 contains 15 residues. CDR3 residues: CASSLGLEEGEKLFF. In nucleotides, the CDR3 is TGTGCCAGCAGCTTGGGGCTAGAGGAGGGGGAAAAACTGTTTTTT.

Written as DNA, the CDR3 is TGCGCCAGCAGCTCCTCGGGCCAGGATAATCAGCCCCAGCATTTT. Translated, it gives CASSSSGQDNQPQHF. The chain links TRBV5-1 to TRBJ1-5; no reliable D call. The CDR3 contains 15 residues. V was pared by 3 bases and J by 4 bases, with 14 bases between. Germline-derived CDR1 and CDR2 are SGHRS and YFSETQ.

The genes are TRBV6-1 and TRBJ2-7; D is uncertain. Trimming cost V 4 bases and J 3 bases, with 10 bases left between them. The CDR3 totals 13 residues. Germline lookup yields CDR1 MNHNS and CDR2 SASEGT. The CDR3 nucleotides are TGTGCCAGCAGTGTACGACGAGGCTACGAGCAGTACTTC. Translation: CASSVRRGYEQYF.

The V call is TRBV7-2, the J call TRBJ2-5, with no clear D. V lost 5 bases, J lost 2 bases, and 9 bases lay in between. In germline, CDR1 is SGHTA, CDR2 FQGNSA. This CDR3 has 13 residues. The CDR3 here is CASSLRVQETQYF. The CDR3 DNA is TGTGCCAGCAGCCTCCGGGTACAAGAGACCCAGTACTTC.